This TCR beta chain was sequenced in a study of cytomegalovirus exposure and HLA in healthy donors. Study-wide context: Earlier findings included roughly 120 million unique TCR beta sequences obtained from roughly 200 million T cells.

To note about this clone: The antigen is not known.

Regarding the study as a whole: Clonal expansion, a later analysis showed, was greater in HLA-associated TCR beta chains than in equally common others. Reports state that TCR beta sequences accurately predicted most subjects' HLA-A and HLA-B alleles.

Both 60 Vbeta primers and 13 Jbeta primers went into the PCR. This table comes from immunoSEQ multiplex PCR, and its TCRdb copy is limited to in-frame clones, with some not included. The table includes around 120,000 clones, 75% to 90% detected once. What was sequenced was PBMCs. This clonotype was sampled from a female donor in good health and CMV-seropositive.

The CDR3 loop is CASSVVPPRLAGRTPYEQYF. CDR3 coding DNA: TGCGCCAGCAGTGTGGTACCGCCCCGACTAGCGGGGAGAACACCCTACGAGCAGTACTTC. The rearrangement joins TRBV10-1 to TRBJ2-7; 11 bases align to TRBD2. The CDR3 covers 20 residues. With 4 bases clipped from V and 2 bases from J, the junction kept 19 bases outside the gene matches. Germline CDR1 reads WNHNN; CDR2 reads SYGVQD (reference sequence).